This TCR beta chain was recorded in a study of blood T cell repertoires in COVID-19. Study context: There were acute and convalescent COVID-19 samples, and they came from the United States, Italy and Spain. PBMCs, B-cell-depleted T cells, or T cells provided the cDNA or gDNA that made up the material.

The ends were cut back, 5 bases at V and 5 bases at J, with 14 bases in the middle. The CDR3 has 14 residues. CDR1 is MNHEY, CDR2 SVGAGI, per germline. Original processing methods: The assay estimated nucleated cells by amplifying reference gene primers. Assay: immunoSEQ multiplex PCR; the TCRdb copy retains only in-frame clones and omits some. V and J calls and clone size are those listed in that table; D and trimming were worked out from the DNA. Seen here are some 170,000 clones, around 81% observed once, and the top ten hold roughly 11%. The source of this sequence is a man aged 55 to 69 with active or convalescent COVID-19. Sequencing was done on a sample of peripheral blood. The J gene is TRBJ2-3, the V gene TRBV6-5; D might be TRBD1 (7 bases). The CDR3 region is CASSKTGRRDTQYF. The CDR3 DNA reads TGTGCCAGCAGTAAGACAGGGAGGAGAGATACGCAGTATTTT.